Following are 4 T cell receptor beta chains from one sample sequenced in a study of T cells in women clearing cervical HPV infection. Clones were sequenced by immunoSEQ multiplex PCR, and TCRdb holds only the in-frame ones, with some missing. The repertoire shows some 43,000 clones; the top ten hold approximately 0.98%. The sample was blood buffy coat. The receptors come from a woman aged 18 to 75 with a cervical HPV16 infection that either progressed to CIN3+ or cleared (not recorded which).

On this clone itself: The CDR3 extends 3 residues past the end of the read, so its final part is completed from the germline J gene. The rearrangement uses TRBV29-1 and TRBJ1-4, with D possibly matching TRBD1 (6 bases). V lost 7 bases and J lost 6, with 9 bases in between. The length of the CDR3 is 11 residues. Per germline, CDR1 SQVTM and CDR2 ANQGSEA. The CDR3 bases that were read are TGCAGCGGGGGACAAGATGAAAAA. Encoded protein: CSGGQDEK. The CDR3, in full, reads CSGGQDEKLFF. Variable domain in full (rest from reference TRBV29-1 and TRBJ1-4): SAVISQKPSRDICQRGTSLTIQCQVDSQVTMMFWYRQQPGQSLTLIATANQGSEATYESGFVIDKFPISRPNLTFSTLTVSNMSPEDSSIYLCSGGQDEKLFFGSGTQLSVL.

Of note for this clone: The read finishes 3 residues shy of the CDR3 end, and the germline J gene is used to complete it. The rearrangement uses TRBV5-1 and TRBJ2-2; D might be TRBD1 (6 bases). There are 15 residues in the CDR3. In germline, CDR1 is SGHRS, CDR2 YFSETQ. CDR3 residues: CASSSRGLANEKLFF. The sequenced part of the CDR3 DNA is TGCGCCAGCAGCAGCAGGGGTTTAGCTAATGAAAAG.

Turning to this clone: The CDR3 is cut off 3 residues early in the read; its end comes from the germline J gene. This chain joins TRBV11-3 and TRBJ2-2; 7 bases are a match to TRBD1. Germline loops: CDR1 SGHNT, CDR2 YENEEA. The CDR3 is made up of 10 amino acids. Here the CDR3 reads CARTGSTLFF. The part of the CDR3 DNA that was read is TGTGCCAGGACAGGGTCGACG.

A word on this clone: The CDR3 is cut off 3 residues early in the read; its end comes from the germline J gene. The chain links TRBV7-3 to TRBJ1-4; TRBD1 aligns across 7 bases. CDR1 is SGHTA and CDR2 is FQGTGA in the germline V gene. The CDR3 totals 14 residues. The covered CDR3 bases are TGTGCCAGCAGGCATGGGGACAGTTTATATGCA. Amino acids: CASRHGDSLYA. The full CDR3 is CASRHGDSLYALFF.